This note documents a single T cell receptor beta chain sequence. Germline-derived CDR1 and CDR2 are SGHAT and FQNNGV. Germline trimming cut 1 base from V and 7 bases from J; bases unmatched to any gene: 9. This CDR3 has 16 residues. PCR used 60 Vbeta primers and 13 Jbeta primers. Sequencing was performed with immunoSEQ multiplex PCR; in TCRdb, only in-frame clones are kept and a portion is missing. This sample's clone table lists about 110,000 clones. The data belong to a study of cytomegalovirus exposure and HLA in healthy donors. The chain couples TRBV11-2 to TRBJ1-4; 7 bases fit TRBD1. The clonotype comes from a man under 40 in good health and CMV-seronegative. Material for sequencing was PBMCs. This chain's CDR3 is CASSLADRGGGEKLFF. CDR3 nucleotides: TGTGCCAGCAGCTTAGCCGATCGAGGGGGCGGTGAAAAACTGTTTTTT.